The 24 T cell receptor beta chains given below trace back to one sample, sequenced in a study of blood T cell repertoires in COVID-19. Repertoires were generated with immunoSEQ multiplex PCR, while TCRdb's copy carries only in-frame clones and drops some. Among some 310,000 clones listed, over 75% were seen once. The material sequenced was peripheral blood. The origin of the receptors is a man aged 45-65 years with active or convalescent COVID-19.

The V gene is TRBV18, the J gene TRBJ2-2, with TRBD2 as a possible D gene (5 bases). Trimming removed 3 bases from V and 1 base from J, with 12 bases in between. Per the germline V gene, CDR1 is KGHSH and CDR2 is LQKENI. This CDR3 contains 16 residues. CDR3 bases: TGTGCCAGCTCACCGTCAGAACTAGGGAACACCGGGGAGCTGTTTTTT. It translates to CASSPSELGNTGELFF. Combining the CDR3 with reference TRBV18 and TRBJ2-2 gives the whole variable domain NAGVMQNPRHLVRRRGQEARLRCSPMKGHSHVYWYRQLPEEGLKFMVYLQKENIIDESGMPKERFSAEFPKEGPSILRIQQVVRGDSAAYFCASSPSELGNTGELFFGEGSRLTVL.

V and J are TRBV30 and TRBJ2-5; D is perhaps TRBD1 (6 bases). This CDR3 region has 13 residues. Trimming left V 5 bases short and J 7 bases short, with 17 bases between. CDR1 and CDR2 (germline): GTSNPN, SVGIG (reference sequence). CDR3 nucleotides: TGTGCCTGGGGGAACAGGGAGTTGGGGACCCAGTACTTC. Translation gives CAWGNRELGTQYF.

This clone turned up a few times. The CDR3 protein is CASSAGTRRNEKLFF. The CDR3 DNA reads as TGTGCCAGCAGTGCCGGGACAAGGAGGAATGAAAAACTGTTTTTT. The chain couples TRBV2 to TRBJ1-4; a possible D gene is TRBD1 (6 bases). Germline V lookup: CDR1 SNHLY, CDR2 FYNNEI. This CDR3 spans 15 amino acids. Trimming cost V 4 bases and J 5 bases, with 14 bases left between them.

V is TRBV30 and J is TRBJ2-7; TRBD2 matches 8 bases. The J segment lost 3 bases and the V segment lost 2 bases, leaving 3 bases of the junction unmatched. Germline CDR1 and CDR2: GTSNPN and SVGIG (reference sequence). The CDR3 is 13 residues long. The CDR3 nucleotides read TGTGCCTGGAGTAGGGGACTAGTCTACGAGCAGTACTTC. Translating it yields CAWSRGLVYEQYF.

This clone was detected once. The chain uses TRBV6-5 and TRBJ2-7, with a weak D call TRBD1 (5 bases). The CDR3 totals 13 residues. V lost 8 bases to trimming and J lost 2 bases, with 13 bases between them. Germline-derived CDR1 and CDR2 are MNHEY and SVGAGI. CDR3 in DNA: TGTGCCAGCTATGGGCAGGGAACCTACGAGCAGTACTTC. It encodes CASYGQGTYEQYF.

The chain carries TRBV6-5 and TRBJ1-1; 7 bases fit TRBD1. CDR3 size: 15 residues. Trimming cost V 0 bases and J 4 bases; bases outside gene matches: 5. In germline, CDR1 is MNHEY, CDR2 SVGAGI. CDR3 in DNA: TGTGCCAGCAGTTACTCGACAGGGCCTAGCACTGAAGCTTTCTTT. This codes for CASSYSTGPSTEAFF.

The CDR3 region is CASSEGDYGYTF. Written as DNA, the CDR3 is TGCGCCAGCAGCGAGGGGGACTATGGCTACACCTTC. V is TRBV4-3 and J is TRBJ1-2, with D possibly TRBD1 on 6 matching bases. V lost 5 bases, J lost 3 bases, and 7 bases lay in between. The CDR3 is made up of 12 amino acids. Germline V gene lookup returns CDR1 LGHNA and CDR2 YSLEER.

This rearrangement joins TRBV2 to TRBJ2-1; D is ambiguous. The CDR3 is 10 residues long. Germline CDR1 is SNHLY and CDR2 is FYNNEI. V lost 4 bases and J lost 12, with 7 bases in between. CDR3 region: CASSVGPQFF. DNA for the CDR3: TGTGCCAGCAGTGTGGGCCCGCAGTTCTTC.

The chain joins TRBV5-1 to TRBJ1-1; 9 nucleotides match TRBD1. The CDR3 loop spans 14 amino acids. J gave up 1 base and V 5 bases, and 3 bases lay outside the gene matches. Germline loops: CDR1 SGHRS, CDR2 YFSETQ. CDR3 in amino acids: CASRRTGANTEAFF. CDR3 coding DNA: TGCGCCAGCAGACGGACAGGGGCGAACACTGAAGCTTTCTTT. Variable domain in full (rest from reference TRBV5-1 and TRBJ1-1): KAGVTQTPRYLIKTRGQQVTLSCSPISGHRSVSWYQQTPGQGLQFLFEYFSETQRNKGNFPGRFSGRQFSNSRSEMNVSTLELGDSALYLCASRRTGANTEAFFGQGTRLTVV.

This rearrangement joins TRBV7-2 to TRBJ2-7; D call uncertain. Trimming shortened V by 1 base and J by 3 bases, and 13 bases separated the two germline ends. The CDR3 has 15 residues. Looked up from germline, CDR1 is SGHTA and CDR2 is FQGNSA. In DNA form, the CDR3 reads TGTGCCAGCAGCTTAGTGTCCTTAGAACTCTACGAGCAGTACTTC. Protein product: CASSLVSLELYEQYF.

The chain uses TRBV4-1 and TRBJ1-1; D unclear. Germline CDR1 is MGHRA and CDR2 is YSYEKL. The CDR3 is made up of 17 amino acids. The ends were cut back, 0 bases at V and 0 bases at J, with 14 bases in the middle. The CDR3 DNA follows: TGCGCCAGCAGCCAAGATGCGTTTAGTAGTATGAACACTGAAGCTTTCTTT. Translating it yields CASSQDAFSSMNTEAFF.

The CDR3 DNA follows: TGTGCCAGCAGTCCTAATCGCAGGGAGCCCCAGCATTTT. Translated, it gives CASSPNRREPQHF. The chain employs TRBV7-2 and TRBJ1-5, with D maybe TRBD1 (5 bases). In germline, CDR1 is SGHTA, CDR2 FQGNSA. V lost 6 bases to trimming and J lost 8 bases, with 14 bases between them. This CDR3 spans 13 amino acids.

V is TRBV27 and J is TRBJ2-5; 7 positions match TRBD1. The CDR3 is made up of 14 amino acids. Germline V gene sequence: CDR1 MNHEY, CDR2 SMNVEV (reference sequence). J was trimmed by 5 bases and V by 8 bases; bases with no gene match: 11. The CDR3, as DNA: TGTGCCAGCCGTACACAGGGGATGGAGGAGACCCAGTACTTC. This sequence encodes CASRTQGMEETQYF.

This clone was recorded a few times. This chain joins TRBV3-1 (or the pseudogene TRBV3-2) and TRBJ1-1; 9 bases line up with TRBD1. CDR1 is LGHDT, CDR2 YNNKEL, per germline (reference sequence). The ends lost 7 bases at V and 0 bases at J; junction bases unmatched: 3. The CDR3 is made up of 14 amino acids. The CDR3 here is CASTRDRVNTEAFF. CDR3 DNA sequence: TGTGCCAGCACCCGGGACAGGGTGAACACTGAAGCTTTCTTT.

CDR3 protein: CASSISLTSGQETQYF. As DNA, the CDR3 is TGTGCCAGTAGTATATCCCTGACTAGCGGGCAAGAGACCCAGTACTTC. This rearrangement joins TRBV19 to TRBJ2-5, with 10 bases identical to TRBD2. J was trimmed by 2 bases and V by 2 bases; bases with no gene match: 5. This CDR3 has 16 amino acids. In germline, CDR1 is LNHDA, CDR2 SQIVND (reference sequence).

This clone has just one count. The chain couples TRBV5-6 to TRBJ2-5, with no clear D. There are 12 residues in the CDR3. Per the germline V gene, CDR1 is SGHDT and CDR2 is YYEEEE. With 2 bases removed from V and 6 bases from J, the gap between germline ends came to 8 bases. DNA of the CDR3: TGTGCCAGCAGCTTTTTCCTACAGACCCAGTACTTC. It translates to CASSFFLQTQYF.

As regards this clone: The sample carries other DNA sequences with the same CDR3. J is TRBJ1-1 and V is TRBV7-9; 7 bases agree with TRBD1. CDR3 length equals 16 residues. The V gene's germline CDR1 is SEHNR and CDR2 FQNEAQ (reference sequence). V was clipped by 1 base and J by 2 bases; unmatched bases: 7. The CDR3 DNA reads TGTGCCAGCAGCTTAGAGGCAGGGGGAGTAAACACTGAAGCTTTCTTT. Translating gives CASSLEAGGVNTEAFF.

This chain connects TRBV15 to TRBJ1-4; D uncertain. CDR3 length: 12 amino acids. Germline CDR1 is LNHNV and CDR2 is YYDKDF (reference sequence). Trimming left V 3 bases short and J 4 bases short, with 3 bases between. CDR3 in amino acids: CATSRYNEKLFF. CDR3 sequence (DNA): TGTGCCACCAGCAGGTATAATGAAAAACTGTTTTTT. Filled out from reference TRBV15 and TRBJ1-4, the complete variable domain reads DAMVIQNPRYQVTQFGKPVTLSCSQTLNHNVMYWYQQKSSQAPKLLFHYYDKDFNNEADTPDNFQSRRPNTSFCFLDIRSPGLGDTAMYLCATSRYNEKLFFGSGTQLSVL.

CDR3 region: CASSGLAGGPRTGELFF. CDR3 coding DNA: TGCGCCAGCAGTGGGCTAGCGGGAGGGCCCCGGACCGGGGAGCTGTTTTTT. V gene TRBV10-1 combines with J gene TRBJ2-2, with 12 positions matching TRBD2. Per germline, CDR1 WNHNN and CDR2 SYGVQD (reference sequence). CDR3 length: 17 amino acids. The J segment lost 5 bases and the V segment lost 4 bases, leaving 8 bases of the junction unmatched.

The V gene is TRBV5-1, the J gene TRBJ2-1; 12 bases align to TRBD2. The J segment lost 8 bases and the V segment lost 4 bases, leaving 4 bases of the junction unmatched. Germline CDR1 SGHRS, CDR2 YFSETQ. The CDR3 sequence is 14 residues long. The CDR3 spells CASSGTSGPHEQFF. The CDR3, as DNA: TGCGCCAGCAGCGGGACTAGCGGGCCCCATGAGCAGTTCTTC.

The chain joins TRBV7-2 to TRBJ2-2; 11 bases fit TRBD2. The CDR3 runs to 16 residues. V lost 5 bases, J lost 6 bases, and 8 bases stayed unmatched. Per the germline V gene, CDR1 is SGHTA and CDR2 is FQGNSA. The CDR3 region is CASSLYSGGGAGELFF. The CDR3 bases are TGTGCCAGCAGCCTGTATAGCGGGGGGGGCGCCGGGGAGCTGTTTTTT.

The chain links TRBV27 to TRBJ1-2; D not certain. The CDR3 length is 12 residues. V was shortened by 7 bases and J by 8 bases, with 14 bases between the two germline ends. The germline V gene encodes CDR1 MNHEY and CDR2 SMNVEV (reference sequence). The CDR3 region is CASKEEGGGYTF. Written as DNA, the CDR3 is TGTGCCAGCAAGGAGGAGGGAGGAGGCTACACCTTC.

The chain joins TRBV23-1 to TRBJ2-4; tentative D call: TRBD2 (5 bases). TRBV23-1 is filed as an ORF, its function uncertain. The V end lost 3 bases, the J end lost 4 bases, and 22 bases lay between the germline ends. This CDR3 is built from 18 residues. CDR3 region: CASSQPPRVRGIKNIQYF. For the CDR3, the DNA is TGCGCCAGCAGTCAGCCACCGCGTGTCCGGGGAATAAAAAACATTCAGTACTTC.

CDR3 sequence reads: CASSPDFTGADTQYF. CDR3 DNA sequence: TGTGCCAGCAGCCCAGACTTTACCGGGGCAGATACGCAGTATTTT. The chain is built from TRBV3-1 (or the pseudogene TRBV3-2) and TRBJ2-3; TRBD2 is a possible D gene (5 bases). Germline values: CDR1 LGHDT, CDR2 YNNKEL (reference sequence). V lost 4 bases and J lost 4, with 15 bases in between. The CDR3 has 15 amino acids.